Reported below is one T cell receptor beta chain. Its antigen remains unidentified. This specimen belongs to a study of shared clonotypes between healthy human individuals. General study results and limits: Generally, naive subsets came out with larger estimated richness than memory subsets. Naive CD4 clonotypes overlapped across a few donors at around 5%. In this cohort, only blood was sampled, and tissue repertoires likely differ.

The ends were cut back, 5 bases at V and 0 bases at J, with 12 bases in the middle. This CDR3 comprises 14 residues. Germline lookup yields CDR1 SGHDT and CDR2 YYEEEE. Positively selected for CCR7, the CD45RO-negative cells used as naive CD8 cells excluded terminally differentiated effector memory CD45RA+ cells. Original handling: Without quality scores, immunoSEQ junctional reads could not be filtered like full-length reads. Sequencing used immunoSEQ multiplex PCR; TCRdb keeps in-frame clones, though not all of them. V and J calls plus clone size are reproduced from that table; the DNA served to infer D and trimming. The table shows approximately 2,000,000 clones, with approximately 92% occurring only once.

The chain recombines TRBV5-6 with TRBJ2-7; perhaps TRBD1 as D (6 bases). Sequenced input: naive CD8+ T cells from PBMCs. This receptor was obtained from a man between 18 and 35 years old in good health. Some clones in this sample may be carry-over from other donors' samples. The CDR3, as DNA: TGTGCCAGCAGATTCAACAGGGACTCCTACGAGCAGTACTTC. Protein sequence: CASRFNRDSYEQYF.